This entry describes one T cell receptor (beta chain). V lost 8 bases and J lost 0, with 11 bases in between. Germline values: CDR1 MNHEY, CDR2 SMNVEV (reference sequence). This CDR3 is built from 15 residues. This specimen belongs to a study of cytomegalovirus exposure and HLA in healthy donors. 60 Vbeta and 13 Jbeta primers were used in PCR. Assay: immunoSEQ multiplex PCR; the TCRdb copy retains only in-frame clones and omits some. Of about 200,000 clones listed, about 81% were seen once; the top ten hold less than 3.5%. This chain joins TRBV27 and TRBJ1-6; D not resolved. What was sequenced was PBMCs. This receptor was identified in a woman between 35 and 50 years old in good health and CMV-seronegative. Here the CDR3 DNA reads TGTGCCAGCTCCGCCGGGAGCTCCTATAATTCACCCCTCCACTTT. Amino acids: CASSAGSSYNSPLHF.